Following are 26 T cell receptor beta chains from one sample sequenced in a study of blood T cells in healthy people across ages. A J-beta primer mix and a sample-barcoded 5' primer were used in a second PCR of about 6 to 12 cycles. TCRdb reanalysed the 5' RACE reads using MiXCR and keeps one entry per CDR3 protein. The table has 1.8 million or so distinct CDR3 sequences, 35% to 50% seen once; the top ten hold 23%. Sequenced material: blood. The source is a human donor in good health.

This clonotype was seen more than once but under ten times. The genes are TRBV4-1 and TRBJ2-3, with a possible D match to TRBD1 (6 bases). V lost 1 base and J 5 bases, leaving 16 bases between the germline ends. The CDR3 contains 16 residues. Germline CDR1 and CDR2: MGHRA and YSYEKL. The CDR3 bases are TGCGCCAGCAGCCAAGGCACAGGGTTTAGGATAGATACGCAGTATTTT. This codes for CASSQGTGFRIDTQYF.

CDR3 nucleotide sequence: TGCGCCAGCAGCTCCGGACTAGCGGTTATCACAGATACGCAGTATTTT. This encodes CASSSGLAVITDTQYF. This sequence joins TRBV5-1 and TRBJ2-3; 10 nucleotides agree with TRBD2. The CDR3 is 16 amino acids. Germline lookup yields CDR1 SGHRS and CDR2 YFSETQ. The V segment lost 3 bases and the J segment 2 bases; nucleotides outside the gene matches: 6.

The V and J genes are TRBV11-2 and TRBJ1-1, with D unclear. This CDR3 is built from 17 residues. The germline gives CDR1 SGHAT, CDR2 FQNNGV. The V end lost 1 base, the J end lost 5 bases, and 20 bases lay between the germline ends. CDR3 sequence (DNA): TGTGCCAGCAGCTTAGCGGCTTTGTGGGCTCCCCTGACTGAAGCTTTCTTT. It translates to CASSLAALWAPLTEAFF.

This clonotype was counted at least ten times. This chain's CDR3 is CASRTGTLPYEQYF. The DNA of the CDR3 is TGTGCCAGCAGGACCGGGACGCTACCCTACGAGCAGTACTTC. J is TRBJ2-7 and V is TRBV6-1; either TRBD1 or TRBD2 may fit D (5 bases each). The CDR3 is 14 amino acids. From germline, CDR1 is MNHNS and CDR2 SASEGT. Trimming pared 6 bases from V and 2 bases from J, leaving 14 bases between.

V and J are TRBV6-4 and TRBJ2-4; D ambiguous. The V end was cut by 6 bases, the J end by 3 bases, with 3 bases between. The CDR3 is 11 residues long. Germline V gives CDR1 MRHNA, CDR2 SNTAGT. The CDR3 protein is CASSHKNIQYF. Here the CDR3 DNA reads TGTGCCAGCAGCCACAAAAACATTCAGTACTTC.

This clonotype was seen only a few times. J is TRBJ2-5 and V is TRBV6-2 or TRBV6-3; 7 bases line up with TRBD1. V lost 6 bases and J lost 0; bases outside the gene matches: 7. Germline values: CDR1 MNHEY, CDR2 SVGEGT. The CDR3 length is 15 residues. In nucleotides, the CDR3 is TGTGCCAGCAGCTACGTGGGACAGAACCAAGAGACCCAGTACTTC. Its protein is CASSYVGQNQETQYF.

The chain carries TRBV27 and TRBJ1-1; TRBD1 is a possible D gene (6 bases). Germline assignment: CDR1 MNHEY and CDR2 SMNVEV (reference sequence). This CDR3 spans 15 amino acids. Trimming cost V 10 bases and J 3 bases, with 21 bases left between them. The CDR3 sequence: CATRREGGWYTEAFF. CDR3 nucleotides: TGTGCCACACGTCGAGAGGGGGGCTGGTACACTGAAGCTTTCTTT.

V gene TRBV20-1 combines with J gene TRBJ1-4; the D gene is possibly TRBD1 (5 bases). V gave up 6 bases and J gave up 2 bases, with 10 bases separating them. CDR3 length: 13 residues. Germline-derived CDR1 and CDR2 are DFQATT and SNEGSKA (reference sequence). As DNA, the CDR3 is TGCAGTGCAGTGGACACCACTAATGAAAAACTGTTTTTT. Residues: CSAVDTTNEKLFF.

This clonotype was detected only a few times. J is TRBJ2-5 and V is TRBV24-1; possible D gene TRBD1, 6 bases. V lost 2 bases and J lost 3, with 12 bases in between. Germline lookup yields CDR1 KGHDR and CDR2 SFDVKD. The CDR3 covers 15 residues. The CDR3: CATSDWGTMEETQYF. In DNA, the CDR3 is TGTGCCACCAGTGATTGGGGGACAATGGAAGAGACCCAGTACTTC.

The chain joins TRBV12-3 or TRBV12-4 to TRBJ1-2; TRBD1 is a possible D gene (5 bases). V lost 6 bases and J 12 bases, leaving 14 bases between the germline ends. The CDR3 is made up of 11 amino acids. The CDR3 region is CASRSERDHTF. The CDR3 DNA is TGTGCCAGCAGATCAGAGAGGGACCACACCTTC.

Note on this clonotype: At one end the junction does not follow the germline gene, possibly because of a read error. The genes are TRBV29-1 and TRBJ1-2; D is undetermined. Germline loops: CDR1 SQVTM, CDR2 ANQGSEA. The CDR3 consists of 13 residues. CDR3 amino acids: CSVEDGENYDYTF. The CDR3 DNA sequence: TGCAGCGTTGAAGATGGGGAGAACTATGACTACACCTTC.

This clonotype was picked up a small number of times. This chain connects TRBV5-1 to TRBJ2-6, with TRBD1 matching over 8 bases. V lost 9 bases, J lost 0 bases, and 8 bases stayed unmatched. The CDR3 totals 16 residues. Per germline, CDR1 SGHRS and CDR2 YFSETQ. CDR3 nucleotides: TGCGCCACCTCGTGGACAGGGCTCTCTGGGGCCAACGTCCTGACTTTC. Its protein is CATSWTGLSGANVLTF.

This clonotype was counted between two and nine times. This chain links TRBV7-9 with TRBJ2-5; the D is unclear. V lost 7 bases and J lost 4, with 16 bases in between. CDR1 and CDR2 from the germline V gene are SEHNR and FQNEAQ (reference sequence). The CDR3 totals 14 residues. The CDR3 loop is CASTPGEWAETQYF. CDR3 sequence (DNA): TGTGCCAGCACCCCCGGCGAATGGGCAGAGACCCAGTACTTC.

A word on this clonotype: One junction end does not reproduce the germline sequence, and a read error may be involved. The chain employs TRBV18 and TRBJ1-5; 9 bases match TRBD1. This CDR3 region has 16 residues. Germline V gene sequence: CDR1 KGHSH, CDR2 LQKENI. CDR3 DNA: TGTGCCGGCTCATCCGGGACAGGGCTATTCAATCAGCCCCAGCATTTT. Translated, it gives CAGSSGTGLFNQPQHF.

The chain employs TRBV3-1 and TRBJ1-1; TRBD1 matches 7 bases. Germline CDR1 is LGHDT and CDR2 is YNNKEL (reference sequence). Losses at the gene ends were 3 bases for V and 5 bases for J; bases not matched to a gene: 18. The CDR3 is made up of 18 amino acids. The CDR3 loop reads CASSHYRDRTLRLTEAFF. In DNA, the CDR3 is TGTGCCAGCAGCCACTACCGGGACAGAACTCTTAGGCTAACTGAAGCTTTCTTT.

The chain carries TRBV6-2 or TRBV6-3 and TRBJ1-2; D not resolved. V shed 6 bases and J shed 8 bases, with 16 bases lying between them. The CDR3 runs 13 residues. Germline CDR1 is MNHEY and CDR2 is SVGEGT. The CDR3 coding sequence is TGTGCCAGCAGAACCGACGGCGGTTGGGGCTACACCTTC. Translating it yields CASRTDGGWGYTF.

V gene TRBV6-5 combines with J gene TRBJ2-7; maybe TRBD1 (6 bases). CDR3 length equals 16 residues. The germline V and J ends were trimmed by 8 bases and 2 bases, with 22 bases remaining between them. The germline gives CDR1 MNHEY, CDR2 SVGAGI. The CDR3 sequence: CASGLTGPALPYEQYF. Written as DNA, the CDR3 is TGTGCCAGCGGACTGACAGGTCCAGCACTCCCCTACGAGCAGTACTTC.

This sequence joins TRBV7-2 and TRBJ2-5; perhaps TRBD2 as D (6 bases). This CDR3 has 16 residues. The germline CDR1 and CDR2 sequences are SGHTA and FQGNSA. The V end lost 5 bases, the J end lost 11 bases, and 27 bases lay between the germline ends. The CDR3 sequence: CASSPSSPSAGGEQYF. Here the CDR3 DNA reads TGTGCCAGCAGCCCATCATCCCCCTCGGCCGGGGGTGAGCAGTACTTC.

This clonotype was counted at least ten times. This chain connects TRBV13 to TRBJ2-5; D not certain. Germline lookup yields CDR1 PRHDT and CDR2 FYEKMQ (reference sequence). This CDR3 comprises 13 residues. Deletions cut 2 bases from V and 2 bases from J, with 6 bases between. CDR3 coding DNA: TGTGCCAGCAGCTTACCGCCGCAAGAGACCCAGTACTTC. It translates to CASSLPPQETQYF.

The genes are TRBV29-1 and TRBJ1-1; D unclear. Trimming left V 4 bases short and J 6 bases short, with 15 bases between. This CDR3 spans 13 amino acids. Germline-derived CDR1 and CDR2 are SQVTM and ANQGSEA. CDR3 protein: CSVVGVGNAEAFF. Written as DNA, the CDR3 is TGCAGCGTTGTTGGGGTGGGAAACGCTGAAGCTTTCTTT.

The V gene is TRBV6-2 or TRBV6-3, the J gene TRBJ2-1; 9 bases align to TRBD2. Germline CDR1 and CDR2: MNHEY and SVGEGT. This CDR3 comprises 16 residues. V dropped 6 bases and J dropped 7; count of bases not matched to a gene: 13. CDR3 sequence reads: CASRALGAGGLNEQFF. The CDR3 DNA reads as TGTGCCAGCAGGGCCCTCGGGGCGGGGGGGCTAAATGAGCAGTTCTTC.

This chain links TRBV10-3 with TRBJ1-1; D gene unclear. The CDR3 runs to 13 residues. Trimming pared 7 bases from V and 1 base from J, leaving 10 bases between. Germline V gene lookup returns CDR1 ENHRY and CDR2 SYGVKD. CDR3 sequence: CAITYQQNTEAFF. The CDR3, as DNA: TGTGCCATCACCTATCAGCAGAACACTGAAGCTTTCTTT.

CDR3: CASSLSGKTTDTQYF. The CDR3 nucleotides read TGCGCCAGCAGCCTCTCAGGAAAGACCACAGATACGCAGTATTTT. The chain joins TRBV5-1 to TRBJ2-3; D remains ambiguous. This CDR3 contains 15 residues. Trimming cost V 4 bases and J 2 bases, with 14 bases left between them. Germline CDR1 SGHRS, CDR2 YFSETQ.

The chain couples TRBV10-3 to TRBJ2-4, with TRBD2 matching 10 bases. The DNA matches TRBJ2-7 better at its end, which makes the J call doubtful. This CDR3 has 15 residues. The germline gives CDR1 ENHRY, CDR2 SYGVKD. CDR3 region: CAISEGTSGAYEQYF. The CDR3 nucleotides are TGTGCCATCAGTGAGGGTACTAGCGGGGCCTACGAGCAGTACTTC.

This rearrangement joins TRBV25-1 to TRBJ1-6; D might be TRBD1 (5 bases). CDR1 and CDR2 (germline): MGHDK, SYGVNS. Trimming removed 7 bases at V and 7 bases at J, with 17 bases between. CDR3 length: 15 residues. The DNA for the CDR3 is TGTGCCAGCACCCAAACCGGGACCCTCAATTCACCCCTCCACTTT. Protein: CASTQTGTLNSPLHF.

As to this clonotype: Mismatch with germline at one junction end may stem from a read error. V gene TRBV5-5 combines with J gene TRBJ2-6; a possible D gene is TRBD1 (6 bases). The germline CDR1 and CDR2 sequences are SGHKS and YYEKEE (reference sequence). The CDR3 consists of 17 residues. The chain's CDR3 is CASSSSSQGFGTNVLTF. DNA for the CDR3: TGTGCCAGCAGCTCCTCCTCACAGGGCTTTGGGACCAACGTCCTGACTTTC. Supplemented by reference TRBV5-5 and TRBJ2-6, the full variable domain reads DAGVTQSPTHLIKTRGQQVTLRCSPISGHKSVSWYQQVLGQGPQFIFQYYEKEERGRGNFPDRFSARQFPNYSSELNVNALLLGDSALYLCASSSSSQGFGTNVLTFGAGSRLTVL.